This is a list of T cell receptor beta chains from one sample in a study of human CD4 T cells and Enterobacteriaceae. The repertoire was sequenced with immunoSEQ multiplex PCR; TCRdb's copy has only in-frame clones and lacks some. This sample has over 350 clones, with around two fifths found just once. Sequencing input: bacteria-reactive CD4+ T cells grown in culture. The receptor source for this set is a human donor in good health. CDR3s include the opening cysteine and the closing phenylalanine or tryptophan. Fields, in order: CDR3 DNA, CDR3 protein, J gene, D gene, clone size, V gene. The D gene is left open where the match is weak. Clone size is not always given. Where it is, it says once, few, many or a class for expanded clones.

CDR3 DNA: TGTGCCAGCAGTTTACGGGAGGCCTACGAGCAGTACTTC; CDR3 protein: CASSLREAYEQYF; J gene: TRBJ2-7; D gene: TRBD2; clone size: -; V gene: TRBV2
CDR3 DNA: TGTGCCAGCAGCGAAGGGACAGGGAACAATGAGCAGTTCTTC; CDR3 protein: CASSEGTGNNEQFF; J gene: TRBJ2-1; D gene: TRBD1; clone size: few; V gene: TRBV11-3
CDR3 DNA: TGTGCCCGGGGGACAGGGGGACTTGACACTGAAGCTTTCTTT; CDR3 protein: CARGTGGLDTEAFF; J gene: TRBJ1-1; D gene: TRBD1; clone size: -; V gene: TRBV30
CDR3 DNA: TGTGCCAGCAGTTTTCAAGTGAGGGTGAACACTGAAGCTTTCTTT; CDR3 protein: CASSFQVRVNTEAFF; J gene: TRBJ1-1; D gene: -; clone size: -; V gene: TRBV28
CDR3 DNA: TGTGCCAGCAGGAGCCGACAGGATGGGGCTTACGAGCAGTACTTC; CDR3 protein: CASRSRQDGAYEQYF; J gene: TRBJ2-7; D gene: -; clone size: -; V gene: TRBV6-5
CDR3 DNA: TGCGCCAGCAGCTTGGTTGCGGGAGGGTCCTACAATGAGCAGTTCTTC; CDR3 protein: CASSLVAGGSYNEQFF; J gene: TRBJ2-1; D gene: TRBD2; clone size: large; V gene: TRBV5-1
CDR3 DNA: TGTGCCTGGAACCTAGGGGGGGATTGCAAATGGCAGCCCCAGCATTTT; CDR3 protein: CAWNLGGDCKWQPQHF; J gene: TRBJ1-5; D gene: -; clone size: once; V gene: TRBV30
CDR3 DNA: TGTGCCAGCAGTTACTCAGGGCAGGGGGCGGTAGATACGCAGTATTTT; CDR3 protein: CASSYSGQGAVDTQYF; J gene: TRBJ2-3; D gene: TRBD1; clone size: medium-sized; V gene: TRBV6-5
CDR3 DNA: TGTGCCAGCAGATCCTTCTACGAGCAGTACTTC; CDR3 protein: CASRSFYEQYF; J gene: TRBJ2-7; D gene: -; clone size: -; V gene: TRBV6-6
CDR3 DNA: TGTGCCTATGGCGGGTTCAATCTAGCCAAAAACATTCAGTACTTC; CDR3 protein: CAYGGFNLAKNIQYF; J gene: TRBJ2-4; D gene: -; clone size: -; V gene: TRBV30
CDR3 DNA: TGTGCCAGCAGTTTAGGTCAGGGATACCAAGAGACCCAGTACTTC; CDR3 protein: CASSLGQGYQETQYF; J gene: TRBJ2-5; D gene: -; clone size: few; V gene: TRBV28
CDR3 DNA: TGCAGCTCTGGAAACCAGGGGTGGAACACTGAAGCTTTCTTT; CDR3 protein: CSSGNQGWNTEAFF; J gene: TRBJ1-1; D gene: -; clone size: -; V gene: TRBV29-1
CDR3 DNA: TGCGCCAGCAGCTTTCAACAGAACACCGGGGAGCTGTTTTTT; CDR3 protein: CASSFQQNTGELFF; J gene: TRBJ2-2; D gene: -; clone size: -; V gene: TRBV5-1
CDR3 DNA: TGTGCCAGCAGCTTATATGAGAACACTGAAGCTTTCTTT; CDR3 protein: CASSLYENTEAFF; J gene: TRBJ1-1; D gene: -; clone size: -; V gene: TRBV11-3
CDR3 DNA: TGTGCCAGTAGTATAGGATTGCTAGCGGGGAACCCGAACCGGGGAGCTGTTTTT; CDR3 protein: CASSIGLLAGNPNRGAVF; J gene: TRBJ2-2; D gene: TRBD2; clone size: -; V gene: TRBV19
CDR3 DNA: TGTGCCAGCAGTTTCCGGTTTACCGGGGAGCTGTTTTTT; CDR3 protein: CASSFRFTGELFF; J gene: TRBJ2-2; D gene: -; clone size: -; V gene: TRBV6-6
CDR3 DNA: TGTGCCAGCAGTGAATATAACGAGCAGTACTTC; CDR3 protein: CASSEYNEQYF; J gene: TRBJ2-7; D gene: -; clone size: large; V gene: TRBV25-1
CDR3 DNA: TGTGCCAGCAGCTGGGGCAGGGAGGCTGGAAAACTGTTTTTT; CDR3 protein: CASSWGREAGKLFF; J gene: TRBJ1-4; D gene: -; clone size: -; V gene: TRBV7-4
CDR3 DNA: TGTGCCAGCAGCCAAATATTCTTAGCTTTCTTT; CDR3 protein: CASSQIFLAFF; J gene: TRBJ1-1; D gene: -; clone size: few; V gene: TRBV11-2
CDR3 DNA: TGTGCCAGCAGCTTAGTTCGGGCGCACAATTCACCCCTCCACTTT; CDR3 protein: CASSLVRAHNSPLHF; J gene: TRBJ1-6; D gene: -; clone size: -; V gene: TRBV7-3
CDR3 DNA: TGCGCCAGCAGTCGGGCCAACGTCCTGACTTTC; CDR3 protein: CASSRANVLTF; J gene: TRBJ2-6; D gene: -; clone size: few; V gene: TRBV10-1
CDR3 DNA: TGTGCCAGCAGTCGGACAGGGTTAAGAGATACGCAGTATTTT; CDR3 protein: CASSRTGLRDTQYF; J gene: TRBJ2-3; D gene: TRBD1; clone size: large; V gene: TRBV6-5
CDR3 DNA: TGTGCCAGCAGTCGGACGGCCTTTAATGAAAAACTGTTTTTT; CDR3 protein: CASSRTAFNEKLFF; J gene: TRBJ1-4; D gene: -; clone size: -; V gene: TRBV5-8
CDR3 DNA: TGCACCAGCAGAAGGGCCAACGTCCTGACTTTC; CDR3 protein: CTSRRANVLTF; J gene: TRBJ2-6; D gene: -; clone size: -; V gene: TRBV1
CDR3 DNA: TGTGCCAGCTGCCCGACTACAATCACAGATACGCAGTATTTT; CDR3 protein: CASCPTTITDTQYF; J gene: TRBJ2-3; D gene: -; clone size: -; V gene: TRBV6-6
CDR3 DNA: TGTGCCAGCAGCCAGACAGGGCGTGATCAGCCCCAGCATTTT; CDR3 protein: CASSQTGRDQPQHF; J gene: TRBJ1-5; D gene: TRBD1; clone size: -; V gene: TRBV27